This entry lists 7 T cell receptor beta chains sequenced from one sample in a study of OX40 agonist ivuxolimab in advanced cancers. Assay used: immunoSEQ multiplex PCR; TCRdb lists only in-frame clones, some missing. The table has about 67,000 clones, approximately 85% seen once. The starting material was CD4+ or CD8+ T cells sorted from blood, obtained in a trial of the OX40 agonist ivuxolimab. Source of these receptors: an adult with an advanced solid tumor such as melanoma, head and neck, liver or kidney cancer.

The chain is built from TRBV5-1 and TRBJ2-7; a weak D match, TRBD2 (6 bases). V lost 3 bases and J lost 3, with 22 bases in between. This CDR3 contains 17 residues. Germline V gene lookup returns CDR1 SGHRS and CDR2 YFSETQ. This CDR3 reads CASSSGPLATANYEQYF. The CDR3 nucleotides are TGCGCCAGCAGCTCAGGCCCCCTAGCGACCGCAAACTACGAGCAGTACTTC.

This clone was found a few times. The gene calls are TRBV28 and TRBJ1-2; TRBD1 is a possible D gene (5 bases). V lost 7 bases and J lost 4, with 10 bases in between. Germline CDR1 and CDR2: MDHEN and SYDVKM. The CDR3 totals 12 residues. The CDR3 sequence: CASNSGAYGYTF. DNA of the CDR3: TGTGCCAGCAACTCTGGGGCCTATGGCTACACCTTC.

This chain links TRBV28 with TRBJ2-3; 7 bases match TRBD2. This CDR3 has 15 amino acids. CDR1 and CDR2 (germline): MDHEN, SYDVKM. The trim removed 6 bases at V and 2 bases at J, leaving 8 bases unmatched. CDR3 coding DNA: TGTGCCAGCAGAACCCAGCGGGGATTCACAGATACGCAGTATTTT. Translation: CASRTQRGFTDTQYF.

This rearrangement joins TRBV18 to TRBJ2-7; perhaps TRBD1 as D (5 bases). V was trimmed by 3 bases and J by 6 bases, leaving 12 bases between them. The germline V gene has CDR1 KGHSH and CDR2 LQKENI. The CDR3 is 13 amino acids. The CDR3 sequence is CASSPVRASEQYF. The CDR3 nucleotides read TGTGCCAGCTCACCCGTCAGGGCGTCCGAGCAGTACTTC.

V gene TRBV7-3 combines with J gene TRBJ2-1; D gene ambiguous. The V and J ends lost 2 bases and 9 bases respectively, with 11 bases between them. Germline CDR1 SGHTA, CDR2 FQGTGA. The CDR3 runs 13 residues. CDR3 bases: TGTGCCAGCAGCTTAGTCTCCTCCGGTGAGCAGTTCTTC. Amino acid sequence: CASSLVSSGEQFF.

The chain joins TRBV5-1 to TRBJ2-1; TRBD2 aligns across 15 bases. The CDR3 runs to 21 residues. The ends lost 4 bases at V and 8 bases at J; junction bases unmatched: 22. Germline CDR1 and CDR2: SGHRS and YFSETQ. In DNA form, the CDR3 reads TGCGCCAGCAGCGTCTCACCGTGGGGGGCCCTGGGACTAGCGGGAGGCCATGAGCAGTTCTTC. It encodes CASSVSPWGALGLAGGHEQFF.

The V gene is TRBV28, the J gene TRBJ2-7, with TRBD1 identical over 11 bases. Germline CDR1 MDHEN, CDR2 SYDVKM. J lost 4 bases, V lost 7 bases, and 9 bases had no gene match. The CDR3 consists of 15 residues. In DNA, the CDR3 is TGTGCCAGCACTGAAGGGGGACAGGGGGTTTACGAGCAGTACTTC. Amino acid sequence: CASTEGGQGVYEQYF.